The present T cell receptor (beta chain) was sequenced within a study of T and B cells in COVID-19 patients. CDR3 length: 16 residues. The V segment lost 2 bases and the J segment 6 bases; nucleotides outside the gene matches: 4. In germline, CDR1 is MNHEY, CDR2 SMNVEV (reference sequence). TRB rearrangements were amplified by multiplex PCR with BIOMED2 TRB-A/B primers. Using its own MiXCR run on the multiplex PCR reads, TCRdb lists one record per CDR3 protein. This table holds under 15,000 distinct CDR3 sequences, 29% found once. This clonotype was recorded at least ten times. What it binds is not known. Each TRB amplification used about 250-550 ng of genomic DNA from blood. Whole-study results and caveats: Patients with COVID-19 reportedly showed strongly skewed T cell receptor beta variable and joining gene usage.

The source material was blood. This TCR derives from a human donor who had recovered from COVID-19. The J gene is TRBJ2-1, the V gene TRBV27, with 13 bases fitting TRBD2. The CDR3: CASSLAGTSGINEQFF. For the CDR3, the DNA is TGTGCCAGCAGTTTAGCCGGGACTAGCGGGATCAATGAGCAGTTCTTC.